What follows describes a single TCR beta chain. Study processing details: Estimation of nucleated cell counts relied on the amplification of reference gene primers. Repertoires were generated with immunoSEQ multiplex PCR, while TCRdb's copy carries only in-frame clones and drops some. V and J calls and clone size are those listed in that table; D and trimming were worked out from the DNA. The table records 120,000 or so clones, about 85% of them present only once. This entry belongs to a study of blood T cell repertoires in COVID-19. In the study overall: Italy, Spain and the United States were the sources of the convalescent and acute COVID-19 samples. From T cells, B-cell-depleted T cells, or PBMCs came the material, which was cDNA or gDNA.

Sequenced input: peripheral blood. This clonotype was sampled from a man older than 75 with active or convalescent COVID-19.

The CDR3 region is CASSPQGRSTDTQYF. The CDR3 DNA sequence: TGTGCCAGCAGTCCACAGGGTCGGAGCACAGATACGCAGTATTTT. The gene calls are TRBV2 and TRBJ2-3; TRBD1 might be the D (6 bases). Trimming shortened V by 5 bases and J by 0 bases, and 12 bases separated the two germline ends. In germline, CDR1 is SNHLY, CDR2 FYNNEI. CDR3 length: 15 residues.